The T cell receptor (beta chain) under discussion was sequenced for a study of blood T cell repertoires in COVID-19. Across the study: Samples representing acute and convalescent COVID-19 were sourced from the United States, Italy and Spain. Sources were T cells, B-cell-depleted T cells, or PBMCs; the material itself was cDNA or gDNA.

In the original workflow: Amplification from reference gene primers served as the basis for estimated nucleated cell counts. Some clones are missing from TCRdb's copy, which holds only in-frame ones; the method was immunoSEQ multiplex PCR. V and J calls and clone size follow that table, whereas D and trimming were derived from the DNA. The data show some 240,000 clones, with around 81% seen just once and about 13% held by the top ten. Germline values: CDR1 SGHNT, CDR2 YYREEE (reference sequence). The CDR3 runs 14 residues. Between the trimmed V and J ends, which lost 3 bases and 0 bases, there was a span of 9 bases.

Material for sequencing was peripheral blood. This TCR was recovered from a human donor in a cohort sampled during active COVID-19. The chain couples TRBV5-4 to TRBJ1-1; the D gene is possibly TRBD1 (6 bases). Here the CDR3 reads CASSSGTLNTEAFF. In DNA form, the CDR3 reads TGTGCCAGCAGCTCCGGGACACTGAACACTGAAGCTTTCTTT.